This is a list of T cell receptor beta chains from one sample in a study of blood T cell repertoires in COVID-19. Sequencing used immunoSEQ multiplex PCR; TCRdb keeps in-frame clones, though not all of them. In the table there are roughly 240,000 clones, approximately 82% of which are singletons. The specimen was peripheral blood. The receptors were gathered from a man aged 60 to 69 who had recovered from COVID-19. CDR3s include the opening cysteine and the closing phenylalanine or tryptophan. The order of the fields is clone size, V gene, CDR3 protein. Clone size is given for some rows only: seen once, a few or many times, or a class if the clone is expanded.

-,TRBV7-9,CASSTGAGGLNEQFF
-,TRBV28,CASSSGLAGDLGNEQFF
-,TRBV18,CASSQTDASYNEQFF
-,TRBV28,CASSPSTGMNTEAFF
once,TRBV28,CAIQGQGTHEQYF
few,TRBV28,CASSLGDRGNQPQHF
-,TRBV5-1,CATGLNFYEQYF
-,TRBV5-8,CASSWTGSGEAFF
-,TRBV5-4,CASSSPSGSGNEQFF
-,TRBV11-3,CASSLKRGTMEGYNEQFF
-,TRBV6-5,CASTRQGLGNTIYF
-,TRBV5-6,CASSLFTGGPFQNEQYF
-,TRBV15,CATSKRTGVITEAFF
once,TRBV28,CASSLQRRNRGLGYTF
-,TRBV4-1,CASSQEVGRWQPQHF
-,TRBV3-1/TRBV3-2,CASSQSQGSEKLFF
-,TRBV18,CASSPSSGGNTGELFF
-,TRBV3-1/TRBV3-2,CASSQRSADNEKLFF
-,TRBV2,CASRGTGVGFGELFF
-,TRBV6-2/TRBV6-3,CASSTLASHTGELFF
-,TRBV9,CASSPRTGSAKNIQYF
-,TRBV5-6,CASSFGQGYSPLHF
-,TRBV18,CASAETGSGQPQHF
once,TRBV11-2,CASSLDSSGRETQYF
few,TRBV7-9,CASSLQGELNSPLHF
once,TRBV2,CASRRSYEQYF
-,TRBV15,CATSRDPSRVSEEAFF
-,TRBV28,CASSLVRGGTDTQYF
few,TRBV5-6,CASSLKGVAASRIGELFF
-,TRBV7-2,CASSFRTGTGELFF
-,TRBV11-2,CASSATMSQGGNSYEQYF
-,TRBV25-1,CASSVPGQGFATNEKLFF